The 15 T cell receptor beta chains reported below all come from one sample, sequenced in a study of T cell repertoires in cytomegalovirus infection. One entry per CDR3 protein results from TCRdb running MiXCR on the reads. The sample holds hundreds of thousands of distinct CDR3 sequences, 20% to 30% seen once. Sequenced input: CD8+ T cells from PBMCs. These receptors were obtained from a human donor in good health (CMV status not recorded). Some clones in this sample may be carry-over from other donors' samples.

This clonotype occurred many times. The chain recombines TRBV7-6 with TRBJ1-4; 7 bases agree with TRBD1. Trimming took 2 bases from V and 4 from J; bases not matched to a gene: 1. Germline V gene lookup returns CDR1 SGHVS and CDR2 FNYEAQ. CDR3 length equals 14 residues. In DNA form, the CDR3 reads TGTGCCAGCAGCTTACAGGGGGATAATGAAAAACTGTTTTTT. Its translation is CASSLQGDNEKLFF.

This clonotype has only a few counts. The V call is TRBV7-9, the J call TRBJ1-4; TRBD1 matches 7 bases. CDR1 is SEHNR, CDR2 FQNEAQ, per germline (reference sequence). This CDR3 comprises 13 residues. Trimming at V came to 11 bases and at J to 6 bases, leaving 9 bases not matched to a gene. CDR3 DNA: TGTGCCCTTGAAGGGACAGAGGATGAAAAACTGTTTTTT. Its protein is CALEGTEDEKLFF. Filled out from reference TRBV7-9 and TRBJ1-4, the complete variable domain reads DTGVSQNPRHKITKRGQNVTFRCDPISEHNRLYWYRQTLGQGPEFLTYFQNEAQLEKSRLLSDRFSAERPKGSFSTLEIQRTEQGDSAMYLCALEGTEDEKLFFGSGTQLSVL.

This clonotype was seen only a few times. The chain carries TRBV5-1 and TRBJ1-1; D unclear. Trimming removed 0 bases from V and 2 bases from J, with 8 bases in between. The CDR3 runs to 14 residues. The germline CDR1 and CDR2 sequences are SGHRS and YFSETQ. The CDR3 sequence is CASSLAPSNTEAFF. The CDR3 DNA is TGCGCCAGCAGCTTGGCCCCTTCCAACACTGAAGCTTTCTTT.

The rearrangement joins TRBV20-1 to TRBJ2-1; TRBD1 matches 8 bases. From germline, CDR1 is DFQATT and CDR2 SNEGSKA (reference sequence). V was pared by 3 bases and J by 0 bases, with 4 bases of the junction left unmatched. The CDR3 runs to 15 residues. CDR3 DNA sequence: TGCAGTGCTAGGGACAGGGAGTACTCCTACAATGAGCAGTTCTTC. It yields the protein CSARDREYSYNEQFF.

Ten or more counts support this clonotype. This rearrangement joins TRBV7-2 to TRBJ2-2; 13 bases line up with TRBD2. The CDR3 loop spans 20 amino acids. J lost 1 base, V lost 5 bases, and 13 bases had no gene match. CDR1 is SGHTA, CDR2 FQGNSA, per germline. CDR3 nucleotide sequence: TGTGCCAGCAGCCCAGGACTAGCGGGGGACATCTACCTGAACACCGGGGAGCTGTTTTTT. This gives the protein CASSPGLAGDIYLNTGELFF.

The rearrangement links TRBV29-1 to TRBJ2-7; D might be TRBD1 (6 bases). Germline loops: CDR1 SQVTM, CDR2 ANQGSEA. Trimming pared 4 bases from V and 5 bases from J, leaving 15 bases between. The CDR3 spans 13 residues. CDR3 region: CSVVPLGANEQYV. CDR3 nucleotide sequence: TGCAGCGTTGTTCCCCTGGGGGCTAACGAGCAGTACGTC.

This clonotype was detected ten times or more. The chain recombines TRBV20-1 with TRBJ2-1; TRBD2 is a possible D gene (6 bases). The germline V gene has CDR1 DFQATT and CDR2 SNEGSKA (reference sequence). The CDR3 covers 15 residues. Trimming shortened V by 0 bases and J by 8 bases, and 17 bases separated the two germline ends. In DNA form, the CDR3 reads TGCAGTGCTAGAGATAAAGGGGCGGGATCCCATGAGCAGTTCTTC. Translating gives CSARDKGAGSHEQFF.

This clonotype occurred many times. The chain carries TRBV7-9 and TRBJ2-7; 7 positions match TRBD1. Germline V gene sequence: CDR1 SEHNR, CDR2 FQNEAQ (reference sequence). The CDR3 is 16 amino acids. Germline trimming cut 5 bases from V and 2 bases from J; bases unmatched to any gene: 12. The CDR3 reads CASSQSRQGPPYEQYV. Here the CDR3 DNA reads TGTGCCAGCAGCCAAAGCCGACAGGGCCCTCCCTACGAGCAGTACGTC.

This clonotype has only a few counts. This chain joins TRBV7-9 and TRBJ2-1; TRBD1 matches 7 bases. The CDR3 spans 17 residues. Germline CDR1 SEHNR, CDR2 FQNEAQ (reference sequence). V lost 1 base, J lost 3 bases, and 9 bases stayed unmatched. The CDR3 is CASSLGWQGEGYNEQFF. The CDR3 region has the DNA TGTGCCAGCAGCTTAGGTTGGCAGGGGGAAGGCTACAATGAGCAGTTCTTC. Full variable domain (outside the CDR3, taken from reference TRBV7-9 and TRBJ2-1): DTGVSQNPRHKITKRGQNVTFRCDPISEHNRLYWYRQTLGQGPEFLTYFQNEAQLEKSRLLSDRFSAERPKGSFSTLEIQRTEQGDSAMYLCASSLGWQGEGYNEQFFGPGTRLTVL.

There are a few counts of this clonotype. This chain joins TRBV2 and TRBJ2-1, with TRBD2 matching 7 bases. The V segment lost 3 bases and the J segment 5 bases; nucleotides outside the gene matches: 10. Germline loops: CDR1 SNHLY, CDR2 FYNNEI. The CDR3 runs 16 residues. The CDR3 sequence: CASSEEARGINNEQFF. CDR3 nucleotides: TGTGCCAGCAGTGAGGAGGCGCGGGGGATAAACAATGAGCAGTTCTTC.

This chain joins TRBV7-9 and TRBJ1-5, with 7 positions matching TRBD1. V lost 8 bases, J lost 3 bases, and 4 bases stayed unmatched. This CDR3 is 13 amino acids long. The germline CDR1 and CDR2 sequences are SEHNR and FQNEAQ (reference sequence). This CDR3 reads CASAGTDNQPQHF. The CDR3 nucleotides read TGTGCCAGCGCCGGGACAGACAATCAGCCCCAGCATTTT.

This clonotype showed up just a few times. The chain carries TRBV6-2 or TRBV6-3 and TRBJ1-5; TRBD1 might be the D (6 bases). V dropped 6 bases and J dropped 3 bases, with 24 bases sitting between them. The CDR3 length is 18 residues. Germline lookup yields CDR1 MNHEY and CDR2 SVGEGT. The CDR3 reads CASRYLAGTIGPNQPQHF. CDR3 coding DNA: TGTGCCAGCAGATATCTGGCCGGGACAATCGGGCCCAATCAGCCCCAGCATTTT.

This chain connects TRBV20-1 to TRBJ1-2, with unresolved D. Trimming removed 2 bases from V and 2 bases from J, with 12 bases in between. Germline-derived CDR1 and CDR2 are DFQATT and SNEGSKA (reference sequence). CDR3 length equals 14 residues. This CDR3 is CSARRSQVNYGYTF. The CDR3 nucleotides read TGCAGTGCTAGAAGGTCGCAGGTCAACTATGGCTACACCTTC.

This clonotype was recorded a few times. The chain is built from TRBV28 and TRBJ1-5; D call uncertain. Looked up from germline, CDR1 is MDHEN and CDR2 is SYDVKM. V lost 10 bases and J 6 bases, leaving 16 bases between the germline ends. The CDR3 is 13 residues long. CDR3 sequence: CATRRGFGQPQHF. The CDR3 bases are TGTGCCACCAGACGAGGCTTCGGTCAGCCCCAGCATTTT.

CDR3 residues: CASSYTPGELFF. CDR3 sequence (DNA): TGTGCCAGCAGTTACACGCCCGGGGAGCTGTTTTTT. The chain combines TRBV6-2 or TRBV6-3 with TRBJ2-2, with unresolved D. Trimming removed 2 bases from V and 6 bases from J, with 4 bases in between. This CDR3 contains 12 residues. Germline-derived CDR1 and CDR2 are MNHEY and SVGEGT.